Listed below are T cell receptor beta chains from one sample, sequenced in a study of regulatory T cells in long-lasting Graves disease. TCRdb fed the multiplex PCR reads into MiXCR, producing one record per CDR3 protein. Seen here are about 370,000 distinct CDR3 sequences, about 14% observed once, and the top ten hold about 20%. Sequencing used peripheral blood mononuclear cells (PBMCs), obtained at new diagnosis, from a patient treated with antithyroid drugs. The receptors originated from a female donor with Graves disease. Each CDR3 is given with its conserved first and last residue. D genes are given only for firm matches. Not every row has a clone size; where given, it reads once, few, many or a size class.

clone_size | j_call | d_call | v_call | cdr3_nt | cdr3_aa
many | TRBJ2-3 | TRBD2 | TRBV3-1 | TGTGCCAGCAGCTACCGACTAGCGGCATACACAGATACGCAGTATTTT | CASSYRLAAYTDTQYF
many | TRBJ2-7 | TRBD2 | TRBV28 | TGTGCCAGCAGTTCCCACATCGTAGCGGGAGACTACGAGCAGTACTTC | CASSSHIVAGDYEQYF
many | TRBJ1-1 | NA | TRBV12-3/TRBV12-4 | TGTGCCAGCAGTTTAGTCCGGCTCGGGGAAGCTTTCTTT | CASSLVRLGEAFF
many | TRBJ2-7 | NA | TRBV12-3/TRBV12-4 | TGTGCCAGCACGAGCGGACGGGAGCAGTACTTC | CASTSGREQYF
NA | TRBJ2-1 | TRBD2 | TRBV27 | TGTGCCAGCAGTTTATTCGGGGGGGACTTCTATGAGCAGTTCTTC | CASSLFGGDFYEQFF
many | TRBJ2-3 | NA | TRBV5-1 | TGCGCCAGCAGCTTGCAGGGGCGGACAGATACGCAGTATTTT | CASSLQGRTDTQYF
NA | TRBJ1-2 | TRBD1 | TRBV28 | TGTGCCAGCAGCCCCCCTCCGACAGGGTATGGCTACACCTTC | CASSPPPTGYGYTF
few | TRBJ2-4 | TRBD1 | TRBV7-9 | TGTGCCAGCAACCCAACAGGGGGATTAAGAAACATTCAGTACTTC | CASNPTGGLRNIQYF
many | TRBJ2-7 | NA | TRBV12-3/TRBV12-4 | TGTGCCAGCAGTTCCACCGGGACATACTCCTACGAGCAGTACTTC | CASSSTGTYSYEQYF
few | TRBJ1-6 | NA | TRBV28 | TGTGCCAGCGGTGGGATTGGGACGGTTTCACCCCTCCACTTT | CASGGIGTVSPLHF
many | TRBJ1-1 | NA | TRBV6-1 | TGTGCCAGCAACCCTTGGATGAGTAACACTGAAGCTTTCTTT | CASNPWMSNTEAFF
many | TRBJ2-3 | TRBD1 | TRBV12-3/TRBV12-4 | TGTGCCAGCAGTTTAGTTCAGGGGGCCGGTACGCAGTATTTT | CASSLVQGAGTQYF
few | TRBJ2-2 | TRBD2 | TRBV19 | TGTGCCAGTACTTCACCCGTTGGGGGACTAGCGAACACCGGGGAGCTGTTTTTT | CASTSPVGGLANTGELFF
NA | TRBJ1-4 | NA | TRBV3-1 | TGTGCCAGCAGCCAAGAAAACAGTCGGGAAAAACTGTCTTTT | CASSQENSREKLSF
many | TRBJ1-1 | TRBD1 | TRBV12-3/TRBV12-4 | TGTGCCAGCAGCCCAGGGGGTGTAAAGACTGAAGCTTTCTTT | CASSPGGVKTEAFF
few | TRBJ1-2 | NA | TRBV19 | TGTGCCAGTAGTATCGAGGGGAAGGGTCGGGGCTACACCTTC | CASSIEGKGRGYTF
NA | TRBJ2-1 | TRBD2 | TRBV9 | TGTGCCAGCAGCGTAGCCCTTGGCGGGGGGAGGAACAATGAGCAGTTCTTC | CASSVALGGGRNNEQFF
NA | TRBJ1-1 | TRBD1 | TRBV13 | TGTGCCAGCAGCTTAGGAGACAGGGTGGACACTGAAGCTTTCTTT | CASSLGDRVDTEAFF
few | TRBJ2-1 | TRBD1 | TRBV24-1 | TGTGCCACCAGTAAGATTGACAGGGGGCTAGGCTCCTACAATGAGCAGTTCTTC | CATSKIDRGLGSYNEQFF
NA | TRBJ1-5 | NA | TRBV20-1 | TGCAGTGCTAGAAGAGAGGGGGGCGAGAGTTTTGGTAGCAATCAGCCCCAGCATTTT | CSARREGGESFGSNQPQHF
few | TRBJ2-5 | NA | TRBV5-1 | TGCGCCAGCAGCTTTGACACGTCGCGCAGAGAGACCCAGTACTTC | CASSFDTSRRETQYF
many | TRBJ2-1 | TRBD2 | TRBV6-2/TRBV6-3 | TGTGCCAGCGATGGGACTAGCGGAACAACTGAGCAGTTCTTC | CASDGTSGTTEQFF
many | TRBJ1-2 | NA | TRBV7-2 | TGTGCCAGCAGCTTAGCCTCAGGGGATAACTATGGCTACACCTTC | CASSLASGDNYGYTF
NA | TRBJ2-1 | NA | TRBV29-1 | TGCAGCGTTGAGGCCCGGGGGATAGGAGGTGAGCAGTTCTTC | CSVEARGIGGEQFF
many | TRBJ2-1 | NA | TRBV20-1 | TGCAGTGCTAGGGAAGACAGGACGGCTTGGAATGAGCAGTTCTTC | CSAREDRTAWNEQFF
many | TRBJ2-5 | NA | TRBV4-1 | TGCGCCAGCAGCCAAGGGGTCAAAGAGACCCAGTACTTC | CASSQGVKETQYF
many | TRBJ2-1 | TRBD1 | TRBV20-1 | TGCAGTGCTAGGAGACAGGGGGCAACTTACAATGAGCAGTTCTTC | CSARRQGATYNEQFF
few | TRBJ2-1 | TRBD1 | TRBV20-1 | TGCAGTGCTAGGGGGACAGGGAATTCCTACAATGAGCAGTTCTTC | CSARGTGNSYNEQFF
few | TRBJ2-3 | NA | TRBV9 | TGTGCCAGCAGCGTAGAGGGGGACTCAGATACGCAGTATTTT | CASSVEGDSDTQYF
many | TRBJ1-5 | TRBD1 | TRBV12-3/TRBV12-4 | TGTGCCAGCAGTTTTGGGACAGGCCTAGGGGTAAATCAGCCCCAGCATTTT | CASSFGTGLGVNQPQHF
many | TRBJ2-5 | TRBD1 | TRBV5-5 | TGTGCCAGCAGGCGAGGGACAGCCCAAGAGACCCAGTACTTC | CASRRGTAQETQYF
many | TRBJ2-3 | NA | TRBV6-1 | TGTGCCAGCTACCCGATCGCAGGGGCCCGCACAGATACGCAGTATTTT | CASYPIAGARTDTQYF
many | TRBJ1-2 | TRBD1 | TRBV10-3 | TGTGCCATCAGTGAATGGAGGGGGGCCGAACAGGGGGCGGTCTATGGCTACACCTTC | CAISEWRGAEQGAVYGYTF
NA | TRBJ1-4 | NA | TRBV3-1 | TGTGCCAGCAGCCAAGAATTGAGGCCCCGCGGAAATGAAAAACTGTTTTTT | CASSQELRPRGNEKLFF
many | TRBJ2-3 | NA | TRBV7-3 | TGTGCCAGCAGCTTTCGGGCGGGGTCAGATACGCAGTATTTT | CASSFRAGSDTQYF
few | TRBJ1-1 | NA | TRBV20-1 | TGCAGTGCTAGTTTTCGAGGGGACACTGAAGCTTTCTTT | CSASFRGDTEAFF
few | TRBJ2-7 | NA | TRBV24-1 | TGTGCCACCAGTTCGGGCAGTCCTTCCTACGAGCAGTACTTC | CATSSGSPSYEQYF
many | TRBJ1-2 | TRBD1 | TRBV12-3/TRBV12-4 | TGTGCCAGCAGTTTATCGGTGACAGGGCCTTCAGGCTACACCTTC | CASSLSVTGPSGYTF
many | TRBJ1-1 | NA | TRBV10-3 | TGTGCCATCAGTGAGTCGGTACAGGGCCTGAACACTGAAGCTTTCTTT | CAISESVQGLNTEAFF
many | TRBJ2-1 | NA | TRBV7-9 | TGTGCCAGCAGCCAGGACGGAACTAATGAGCAGTTCTTC | CASSQDGTNEQFF
many | TRBJ1-1 | TRBD1 | TRBV7-2 | TGTGCCAGCAGCTTACAACAGGGGGACACTGAAGCTTTCTTT | CASSLQQGDTEAFF
NA | TRBJ2-7 | TRBD2 | TRBV7-2 | TGTGCCAGCAGCTTAATGTGGAGCGGGGATTCCTACGAGCAGTACTTC | CASSLMWSGDSYEQYF
many | TRBJ1-2 | TRBD1 | TRBV28 | TGTGCCAGCAGTAAGGGACAGGGTTCAGTTGAATACTATGGCTACACCTTC | CASSKGQGSVEYYGYTF
many | TRBJ2-1 | NA | TRBV6-5 | TGTGCCAGCAGTTCGATCGCGGCCTACAATGAGCAGTTCTTC | CASSSIAAYNEQFF
NA | TRBJ2-3 | TRBD2 | TRBV20-1 | TGCAGTGCTGCTAGCGGGAGGGCCGCAACAGATACGCAGTATTTT | CSAASGRAATDTQYF
NA | TRBJ2-1 | NA | TRBV20-1 | TGCAGTGCTAGTGTAAATCAGGGGTGGGACAATGAGCAGTTCTTC | CSASVNQGWDNEQFF
many | TRBJ2-4 | TRBD1 | TRBV5-1 | TGCGCCAGCAACCCCGGGACAGGGCCGGGGGGAAACATTCAGTACTTC | CASNPGTGPGGNIQYF
NA | TRBJ1-6 | NA | TRBV12-3/TRBV12-4 | TGTGCCAGCAGTTCAAATGGGGGGGCAGGCTCACCCCTCCACTTT | CASSSNGGAGSPLHF
NA | TRBJ1-1 | NA | TRBV30 | TGCGCCTGGGGTGTTTATAGGGACACTGAAGCTTTCTTT | CAWGVYRDTEAFF
many | TRBJ1-1 | NA | TRBV10-3 | TGTGCCATCGGCCCAGGGGCTCCGGGCACTGAAGCTTTCTTT | CAIGPGAPGTEAFF
many | TRBJ2-7 | NA | TRBV15 | TGTGCCACCAGCAGAGATTCGAGGGTTTACAGGGCCTACGAGCAGTACTTC | CATSRDSRVYRAYEQYF